This TCR beta chain appears in the sequencing data of a study of T cells in Graves' hyperthyroidism and ophthalmopathy. The germline V and J ends were trimmed by 0 bases and 9 bases, with 12 bases remaining between them. The length of the CDR3 is 14 residues. Per germline, CDR1 ENHRY and CDR2 SYGVKD. A few counts support this clonotype. Authors of the study amplified TCR beta CDR3 regions from RNA transcripts. HTBI primers were employed in a first-round RT-PCR of the TCR CDR3. TCRdb reprocessed the multiplex PCR reads via MiXCR and lists one record per CDR3 protein. The sample comprises some 560,000 distinct CDR3 sequences, around 15% of which are singletons, and about 15% rests with the top ten. The study defined stable Graves' hyperthyroidism as no ophthalmopathy progression within 18 months. Those with hyperthyroidism were 18 to 65 years old, newly diagnosed, and ill for under 2 months. Patients were excluded for uncontrolled infection, other autoimmune disease, pregnancy or lactation.

The material sequenced was blood. The chain recombines TRBV10-3 with TRBJ2-1; perhaps TRBD1 as D (6 bases). This clonotype was sampled from a woman aged 40 to 55 with Graves' hyperthyroidism. The chain's CDR3 is CAISESLQGTEQFF. DNA for the CDR3: TGTGCCATCAGTGAGTCGTTGCAGGGGACTGAGCAGTTCTTC.